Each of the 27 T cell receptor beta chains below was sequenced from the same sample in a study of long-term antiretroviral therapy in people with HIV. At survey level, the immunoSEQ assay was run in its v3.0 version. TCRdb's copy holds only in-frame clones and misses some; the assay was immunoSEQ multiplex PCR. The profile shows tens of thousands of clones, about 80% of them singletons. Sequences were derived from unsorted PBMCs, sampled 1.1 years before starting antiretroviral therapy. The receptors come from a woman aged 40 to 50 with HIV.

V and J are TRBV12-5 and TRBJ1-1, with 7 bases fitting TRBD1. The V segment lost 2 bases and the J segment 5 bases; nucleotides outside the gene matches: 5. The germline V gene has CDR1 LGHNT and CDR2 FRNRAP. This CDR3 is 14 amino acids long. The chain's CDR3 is CASGLPQGVTEAFF. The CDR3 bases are TGTGCTAGTGGTTTGCCTCAGGGGGTAACTGAAGCTTTCTTT.

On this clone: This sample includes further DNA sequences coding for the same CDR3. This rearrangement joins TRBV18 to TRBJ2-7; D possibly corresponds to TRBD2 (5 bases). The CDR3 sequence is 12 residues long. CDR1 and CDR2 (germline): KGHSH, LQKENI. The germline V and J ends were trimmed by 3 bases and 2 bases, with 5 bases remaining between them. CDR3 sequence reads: CASSPGTYEQYF. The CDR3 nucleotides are TGTGCCAGCTCACCCGGGACCTACGAGCAGTACTTC. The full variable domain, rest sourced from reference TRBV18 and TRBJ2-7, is NAGVMQNPRHLVRRRGQEARLRCSPMKGHSHVYWYRQLPEEGLKFMVYLQKENIIDESGMPKERFSAEFPKEGPSILRIQQVVRGDSAAYFCASSPGTYEQYFGPGTRLTVT.

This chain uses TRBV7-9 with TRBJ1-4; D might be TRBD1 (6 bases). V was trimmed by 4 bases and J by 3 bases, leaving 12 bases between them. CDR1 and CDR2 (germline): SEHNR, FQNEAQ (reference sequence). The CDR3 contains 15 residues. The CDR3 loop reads CASSSTTGANEKLFF. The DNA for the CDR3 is TGTGCCAGCAGCTCCACGACAGGCGCTAATGAAAAACTGTTTTTT. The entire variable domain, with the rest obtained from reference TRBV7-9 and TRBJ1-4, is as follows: DTGVSQNPRHKITKRGQNVTFRCDPISEHNRLYWYRQTLGQGPEFLTYFQNEAQLEKSRLLSDRFSAERPKGSFSTLEIQRTEQGDSAMYLCASSSTTGANEKLFFGSGTQLSVL.

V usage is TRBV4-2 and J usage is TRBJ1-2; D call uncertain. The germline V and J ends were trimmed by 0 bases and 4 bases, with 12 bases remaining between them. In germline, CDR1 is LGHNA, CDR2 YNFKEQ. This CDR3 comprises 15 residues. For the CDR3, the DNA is TGTGCCAGCAGCCAAGAGTCGGGCAGCTTCTATGGCTACACCTTC. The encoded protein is CASSQESGSFYGYTF.

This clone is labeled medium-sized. For the CDR3, the DNA is TGCAGTGCTAGAGACTACGAGGGCTACACCTTC. This gives the protein CSARDYEGYTF. The genes are TRBV20-1 and TRBJ1-2; D gene ambiguous. Looked up from germline, CDR1 is DFQATT and CDR2 is SNEGSKA (reference sequence). Between the trimmed V and J ends, which lost 0 bases and 8 bases, there was a span of 7 bases. This CDR3 is 11 amino acids long.

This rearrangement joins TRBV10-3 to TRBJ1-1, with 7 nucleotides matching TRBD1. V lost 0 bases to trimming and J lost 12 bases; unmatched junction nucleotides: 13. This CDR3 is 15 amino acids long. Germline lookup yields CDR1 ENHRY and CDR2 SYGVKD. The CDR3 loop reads CAISESRRGLMISFF. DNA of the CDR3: TGTGCCATCAGTGAGTCGAGAAGGGGGCTCATGATATCTTTCTTT.

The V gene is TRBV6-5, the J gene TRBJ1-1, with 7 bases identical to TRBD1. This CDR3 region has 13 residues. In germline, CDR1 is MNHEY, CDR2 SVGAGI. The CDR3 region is CASTKSGGTEAFF. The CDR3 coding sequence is TGTGCGTCTACAAAATCAGGGGGCACTGAAGCTTTCTTT.

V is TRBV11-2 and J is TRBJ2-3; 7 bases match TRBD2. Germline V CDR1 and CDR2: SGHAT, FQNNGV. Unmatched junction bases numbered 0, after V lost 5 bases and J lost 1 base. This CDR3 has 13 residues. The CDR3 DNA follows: TGTGCCAGCAGCCTAGCGGGCACAGATACGCAGTATTTT. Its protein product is CASSLAGTDTQYF.

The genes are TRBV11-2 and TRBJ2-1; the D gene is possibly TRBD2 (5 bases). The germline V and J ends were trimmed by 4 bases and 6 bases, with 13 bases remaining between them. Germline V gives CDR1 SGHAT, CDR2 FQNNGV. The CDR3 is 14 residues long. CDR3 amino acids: CASSSRALGNEQFF. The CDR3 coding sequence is TGTGCCAGCAGCTCGAGGGCGCTGGGCAATGAGCAGTTCTTC.

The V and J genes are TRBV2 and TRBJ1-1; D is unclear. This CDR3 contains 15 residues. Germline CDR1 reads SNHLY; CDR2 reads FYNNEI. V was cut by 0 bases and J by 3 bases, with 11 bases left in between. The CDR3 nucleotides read TGTGCCAGCAGTGAAGCATCGGGGTGGGACACTGAAGCTTTCTTT. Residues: CASSEASGWDTEAFF.

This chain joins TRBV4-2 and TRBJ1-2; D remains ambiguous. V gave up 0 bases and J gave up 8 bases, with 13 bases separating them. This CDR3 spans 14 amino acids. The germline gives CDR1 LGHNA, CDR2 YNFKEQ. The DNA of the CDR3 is TGTGCCAGCAGCCAAGAAGGCGGACTTATGGGCTACACCTTC. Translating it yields CASSQEGGLMGYTF.

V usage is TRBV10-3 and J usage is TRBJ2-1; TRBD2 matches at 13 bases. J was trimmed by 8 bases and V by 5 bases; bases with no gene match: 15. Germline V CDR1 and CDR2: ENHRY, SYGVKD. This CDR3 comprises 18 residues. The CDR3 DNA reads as TGTGCCATCAGTCCCTCTCCCGGGACTAGCGGGATAGTTCATGAGCAGTTCTTC. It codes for CAISPSPGTSGIVHEQFF.

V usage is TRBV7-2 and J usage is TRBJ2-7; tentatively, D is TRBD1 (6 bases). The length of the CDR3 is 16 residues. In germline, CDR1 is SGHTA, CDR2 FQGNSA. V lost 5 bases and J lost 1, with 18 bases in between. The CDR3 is CASSRKTGTWSYEQYF. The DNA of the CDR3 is TGTGCCAGCAGCCGTAAGACCGGGACATGGTCCTACGAGCAGTACTTC.

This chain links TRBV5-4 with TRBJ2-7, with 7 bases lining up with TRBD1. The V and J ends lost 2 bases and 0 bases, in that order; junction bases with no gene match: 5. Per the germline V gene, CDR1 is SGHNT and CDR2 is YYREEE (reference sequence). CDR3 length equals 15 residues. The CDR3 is CASSFQTGSSYEQYF. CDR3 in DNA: TGTGCCAGCAGCTTCCAGACAGGGAGCTCCTACGAGCAGTACTTC.

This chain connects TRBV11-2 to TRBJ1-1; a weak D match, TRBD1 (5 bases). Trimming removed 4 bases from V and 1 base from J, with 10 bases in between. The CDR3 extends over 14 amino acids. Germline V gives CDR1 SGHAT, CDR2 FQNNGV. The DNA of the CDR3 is TGTGCCAGCAGCTCATCCACAGGGAACACTGAAGCTTTCTTT. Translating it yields CASSSSTGNTEAFF.

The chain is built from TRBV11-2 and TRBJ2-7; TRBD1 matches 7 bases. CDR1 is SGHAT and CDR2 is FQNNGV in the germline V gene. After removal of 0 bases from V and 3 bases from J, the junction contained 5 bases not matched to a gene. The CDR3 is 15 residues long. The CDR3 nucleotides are TGTGCCAGCAGCTTAGAGGACAGGACAGTCTACGAGCAGTACTTC. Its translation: CASSLEDRTVYEQYF.

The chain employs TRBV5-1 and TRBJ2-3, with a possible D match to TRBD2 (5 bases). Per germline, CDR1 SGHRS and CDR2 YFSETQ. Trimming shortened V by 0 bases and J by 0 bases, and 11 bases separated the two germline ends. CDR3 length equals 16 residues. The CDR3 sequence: CASSLGGLTSTDTQYF. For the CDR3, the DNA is TGCGCCAGCAGCTTGGGCGGGCTTACTAGCACAGATACGCAGTATTTT.

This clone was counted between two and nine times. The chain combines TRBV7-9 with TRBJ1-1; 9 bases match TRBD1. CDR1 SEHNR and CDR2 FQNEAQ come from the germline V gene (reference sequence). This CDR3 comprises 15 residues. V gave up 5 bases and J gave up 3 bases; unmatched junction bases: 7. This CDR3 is CASSPYRGLDTEAFF. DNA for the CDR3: TGTGCCAGCAGCCCCTACAGGGGGCTAGACACTGAAGCTTTCTTT.

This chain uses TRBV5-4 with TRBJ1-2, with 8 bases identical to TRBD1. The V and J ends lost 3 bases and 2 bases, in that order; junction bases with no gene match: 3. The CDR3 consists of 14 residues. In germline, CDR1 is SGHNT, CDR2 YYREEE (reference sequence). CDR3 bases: TGTGCCAGCAGCTGGGGACAGGAGAACTATGGCTACACCTTC. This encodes CASSWGQENYGYTF.

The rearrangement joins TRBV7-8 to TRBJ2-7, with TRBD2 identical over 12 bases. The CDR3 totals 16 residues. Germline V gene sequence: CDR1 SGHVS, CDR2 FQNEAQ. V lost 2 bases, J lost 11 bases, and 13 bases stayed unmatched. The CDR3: CASSLWEGTSGHGEYF. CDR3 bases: TGTGCCAGCAGCTTATGGGAAGGGACTAGCGGGCACGGCGAGTACTTC.

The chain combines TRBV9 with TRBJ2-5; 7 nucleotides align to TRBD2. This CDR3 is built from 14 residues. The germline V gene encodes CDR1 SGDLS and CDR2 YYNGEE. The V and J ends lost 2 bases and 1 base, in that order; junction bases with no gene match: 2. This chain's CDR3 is CASSVGGFQETQYF. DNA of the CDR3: TGTGCCAGCAGCGTGGGAGGGTTCCAAGAGACCCAGTACTTC.

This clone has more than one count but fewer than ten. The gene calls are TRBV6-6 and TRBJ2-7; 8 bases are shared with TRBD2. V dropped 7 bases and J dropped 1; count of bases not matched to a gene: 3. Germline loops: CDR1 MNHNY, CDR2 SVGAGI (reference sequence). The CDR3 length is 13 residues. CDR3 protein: CASTPSGSYEQYF. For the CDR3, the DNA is TGTGCCAGCACACCTAGCGGGTCCTACGAGCAGTACTTC.

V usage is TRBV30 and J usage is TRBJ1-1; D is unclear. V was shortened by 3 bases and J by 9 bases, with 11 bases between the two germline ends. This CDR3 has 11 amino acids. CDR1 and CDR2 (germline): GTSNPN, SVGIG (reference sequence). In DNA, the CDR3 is TGTGCCTGGAGGGTAGGCAGTAAAGCTTTCTTT. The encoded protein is CAWRVGSKAFF.

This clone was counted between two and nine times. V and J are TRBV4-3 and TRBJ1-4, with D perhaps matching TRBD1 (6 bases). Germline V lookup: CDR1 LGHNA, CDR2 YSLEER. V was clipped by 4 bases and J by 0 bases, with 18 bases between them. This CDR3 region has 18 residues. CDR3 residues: CASSPRGDKEATNEKLFF. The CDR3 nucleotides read TGCGCCAGCAGCCCTAGAGGGGACAAGGAAGCAACTAATGAAAAACTGTTTTTT.

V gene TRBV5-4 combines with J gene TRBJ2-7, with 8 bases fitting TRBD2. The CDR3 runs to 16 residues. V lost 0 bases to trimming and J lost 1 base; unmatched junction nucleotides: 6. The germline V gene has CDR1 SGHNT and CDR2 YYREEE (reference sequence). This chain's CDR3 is CASSLDSSGRSYEQYF. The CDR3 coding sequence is TGTGCCAGCAGCTTGGATTCTAGCGGGCGTTCCTACGAGCAGTACTTC.

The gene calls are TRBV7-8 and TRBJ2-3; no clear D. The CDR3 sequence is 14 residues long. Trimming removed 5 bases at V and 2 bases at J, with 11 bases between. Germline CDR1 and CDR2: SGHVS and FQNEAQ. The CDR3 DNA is TGTGCCAGCAGCCTCGCAGTTCACACAGATACGCAGTATTTT. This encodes CASSLAVHTDTQYF.

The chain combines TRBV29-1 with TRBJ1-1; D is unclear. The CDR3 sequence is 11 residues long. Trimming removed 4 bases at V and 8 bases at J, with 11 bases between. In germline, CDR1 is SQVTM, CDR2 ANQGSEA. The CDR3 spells CSVAHSGEAFF. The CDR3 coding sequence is TGCAGCGTTGCCCACTCGGGGGAAGCTTTCTTT.